This T cell receptor (beta chain) was captured in a study of blood T cell repertoires in COVID-19 (dated by TCRdb to 2019 to 2021). Regarding the research as a whole: The collaborator samples originated in the United States, Italy and Spain and spanned the acute and convalescent phases of COVID-19. The repertoires were made available in a free public database intended to serve as a resource for research on the immune response to SARS-CoV-2. The sample metadata nearly always contained a de-identified subject ID, COVID-19 status, age in years and sex. The material from the prospective study consisted of cDNA or gDNA derived from T cells, B-cell-depleted T cells, or PBMCs. The dataset comprised deeply sampled blood TCRbeta repertoires from subjects exposed to, actively infected with, or recovered from COVID-19. Where available, HLA class I and class II types were obtained from metadata supplied by the sample provider rather than from assay-based typing. The samples were drawn from the first 160 participants of the ongoing ImmuneRACE study and from 950 to 1,500 subjects provided by 6 global collaborators.

About this clone: Its antigen is unknown. No clone much larger than this one lies a single base away; base qualities are absent.

TCRbeta CDR3 regions were amplified from genomic DNA by means of the immunoSEQ Assay, a bias-controlled multiplex PCR. The paper's processing steps were these. Nucleated cell counts per sample were estimated from amplification of reference gene primers within the assay. To quantify the absolute abundance of each unique TCRbeta CDR3 rearrangement, sequence reads were collapsed and filtered. For each sample, productive Simpson clonality was calculated as the square root of Simpson's diversity index over productive rearrangements. Imported from immuneACCESS, the table was reduced by TCRdb to in-frame sequences with V and J called. These copies leave out some clones; in studies compared against another copy, an unresolved V gene accounts for under half, and the cause of the remainder is not known. V and J calls and clone size follow that table, whereas D and trimming were derived from the DNA. Within this sample are approximately 300,000 clones, with 90% of them counted one time only. The top ten constitute around 3.9% of the sample.

Trimming accounts for 4 bases at V and 5 bases at J, while the number of junction bases matched to no gene is 5. Counted from cysteine to phenylalanine, this CDR3 has 15 amino acids. Kept here is only the CDR3 DNA, which spans 45 bases and is read in frame from base 1. CDR1 MGHRA and CDR2 YSYEKL are derived from the germline V gene. Participants in the prospective study were aged roughly 18 to 90 years, lived in under 30 United States geographic areas, and enrolled through a virtual design. Cohort assignment in the prospective study relied on participant-reported clinical history from a screening survey and a study questionnaire. Exposed participants were defined as having been in contact with someone with a PCR-confirmed or clinician-diagnosed COVID-19 case within 2 weeks of study entry. Mobile phlebotomists in the prospective study collected whole blood, serum and a nasopharyngeal or oropharyngeal swab from every participant. Additional blood draws and questionnaires over an approximately 2-month period could optionally be provided by prospective study participants. Blood samples from the prospective study were shipped frozen or at room temperature prior to DNA extraction.

What the study reported, not specific to this receptor: How much clinical and demographic metadata was included differed by source and by participant, and the metadata was provided uncurated.

The chain couples TRBV4-1 to TRBJ2-5; TRBD1 matches 12 bases in the middle. The TCR originated in a woman in her 30s who had been exposed to COVID-19. Sequenced material: PBMCs or T cells enriched from blood (not recorded which). The sequenced DNA: TGCGCCAGCAGCCTTGGGACAGGGGGCGGGGAGACCCAGTACTTC. The resulting protein is CASSLGTGGGETQYF.